This T cell receptor beta chain was recorded in a study of control samples from healthy donors and cancer patients. Assay used: immunoSEQ multiplex PCR; TCRdb lists only in-frame clones, some missing. Counted here are about 120,000 clones, about nine tenths occurring once; the ten biggest clones make up about 3.2%. Material: blood. The receptor's source is a man aged 35 to 55 in good health.

The CDR3 loop reads CASSNQGVGTDTQYF. The CDR3 nucleotides are TGTGCCAGCAGCAATCAGGGTGTGGGGACAGATACGCAGTATTTT. The chain uses TRBV7-2 and TRBJ2-3; perhaps TRBD1 as D (5 bases). Per the germline V gene, CDR1 is SGHTA and CDR2 is FQGNSA. The CDR3 runs 15 residues. V dropped 5 bases and J dropped 3 bases, with 15 bases sitting between them.